What follows is one T cell receptor (beta chain) and its context. Its antigen is not identified. The sample comes from a study of cytomegalovirus exposure and HLA in healthy donors. CDR1 is LGHNA and CDR2 is YSLEER in the germline V gene. This CDR3 contains 15 residues. Trimming left V 1 base short and J 4 bases short, with 10 bases between. All donors participated as healthy donors of bone marrow. Study-level points and caveats: Links to common viral pathogens appeared, in a later analysis, for several of the most significant clusters. In a later analysis, specific HLA alleles were associated with 15,000 to 20,000 TCR beta sequences at a 0.05 false discovery rate. When a later analysis compared HLA-associated TCR beta chains with equally common others, the HLA-associated chains turned out to be more clonally expanded and to have lower generation probabilities.

With 60 Vbeta and 13 Jbeta primers, the PCR was carried out. Using immunoSEQ multiplex PCR, the repertoire was profiled, and TCRdb retains in-frame clones only, with some absent. The sample lists around 170,000 clones, roughly 80% seen once, with 3.8% in the top ten. Sequenced sample: PBMCs. J is TRBJ1-4 and V is TRBV4-3; no clear D gene. The receptor was isolated from a man in his fifties or sixties in good health and CMV-seronegative. Here the CDR3 reads CASSQVNQINEKLFF. DNA for the CDR3: TGCGCCAGCAGCCAAGTCAACCAGATTAATGAAAAACTGTTTTTT.